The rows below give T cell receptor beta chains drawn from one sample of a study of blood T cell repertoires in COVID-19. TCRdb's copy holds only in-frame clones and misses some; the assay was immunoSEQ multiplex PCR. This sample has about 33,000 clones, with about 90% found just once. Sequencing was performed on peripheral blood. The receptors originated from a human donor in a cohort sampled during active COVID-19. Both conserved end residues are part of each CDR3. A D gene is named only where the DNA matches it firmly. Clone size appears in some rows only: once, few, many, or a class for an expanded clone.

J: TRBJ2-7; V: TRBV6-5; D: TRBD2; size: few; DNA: TGTGCCAGCAGGCAGCGGGAGAGCTACGAGCAGTACTTC; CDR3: CASRQRESYEQYF
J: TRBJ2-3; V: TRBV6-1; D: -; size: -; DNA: TGTGCCAGCAGTGAACAGGGGGGATCGGCAGATACGCAGTATTTT; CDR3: CASSEQGGSADTQYF
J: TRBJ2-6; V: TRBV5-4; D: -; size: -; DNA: TGTGCCAGCAGCTCCAGGACAGCCATCTCCTCTGGGGCCAACGTCCTGACTTTC; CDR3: CASSSRTAISSGANVLTF
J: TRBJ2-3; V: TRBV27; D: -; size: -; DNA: TGTGCCAGCAGTTCCTACCCCCCGGGGGGCCCCACAGATACGCAGTATTTT; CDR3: CASSSYPPGGPTDTQYF
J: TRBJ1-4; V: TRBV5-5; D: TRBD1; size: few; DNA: TGTGCCAGCAGCTCGGACAGGGAGGAAAAACTGTTTTTT; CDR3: CASSSDREEKLFF
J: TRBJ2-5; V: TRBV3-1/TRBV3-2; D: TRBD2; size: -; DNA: TGTGCCAGCAGCCGAGGGACTAGCGGGAGAATGGAAGAGACCCAGTACTTC; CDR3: CASSRGTSGRMEETQYF
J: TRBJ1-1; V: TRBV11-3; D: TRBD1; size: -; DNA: TGTGCCAGCAGCCGACAGGGAGAGAACACTGAAGCTTTCTTT; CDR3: CASSRQGENTEAFF
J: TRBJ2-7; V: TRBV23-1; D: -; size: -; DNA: TGCGCCAGCAGTCCATGGGCTACAGCCTGGTGGGAGCAGTACTTC; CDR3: CASSPWATAWWEQYF
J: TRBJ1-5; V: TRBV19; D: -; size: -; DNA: TGTGCCAGTAAGAGAACCCAAAGTTATCAGCCCCAGCATTTT; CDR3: CASKRTQSYQPQHF
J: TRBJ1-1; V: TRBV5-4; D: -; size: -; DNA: TGTGCCAGCAGCTTGGGCCCCGACAGCAACACTGAAGCTTTCTTT; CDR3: CASSLGPDSNTEAFF
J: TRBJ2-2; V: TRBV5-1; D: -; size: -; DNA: TGCGCCAGCAGCTTGCGCGGACAGACAAACCTGAACACCGGGGAGCTGTTTTTT; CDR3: CASSLRGQTNLNTGELFF
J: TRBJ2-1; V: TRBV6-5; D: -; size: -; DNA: TGTGCCAGCAACGACAGGACGACTAATGAGCAGTTCTTC; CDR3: CASNDRTTNEQFF